This TCR beta chain was found in a study of blood T cell repertoires in COVID-19. In the study overall: Sites across the United States, Italy and Spain contributed samples from acute and convalescent COVID-19. Sample material is recorded as cDNA or gDNA derived from T cells, B-cell-depleted T cells, or PBMCs.

In the original processing: Amplification of reference gene primers was used by the study to estimate nucleated cell counts. Here immunoSEQ multiplex PCR was the method, and the copy in TCRdb shows in-frame clones only, minus some. The V and J calls and clone size are taken from that table; D and trimming were inferred from the DNA. The sample yields 54,000 or so clones, around 87% seen once. CDR3 length: 15 residues. With 7 bases clipped from V and 3 bases from J, the junction kept 9 bases outside the gene matches. Germline values: CDR1 SGHTA, CDR2 FQGNSA. This TCR was sampled from a man between 45 and 60 years old with active COVID-19. Sequenced sample: peripheral blood. J is TRBJ2-5 and V is TRBV7-2; the match to TRBD2 covers 9 bases. For the CDR3, the DNA is TGTGCCAGCAAAAAACGGGCTAGCGGGGAAGAGACCCAGTACTTC. Translating gives CASKKRASGEETQYF. The full variable domain, with the rest looked up from reference TRBV7-2 and TRBJ2-5, is GAGVSQSPSNKVTEKGKDVELRCDPISGHTALYWYRQSLGQGLEFLIYFQGNSAPDKSGLPSDRFSAERTGGSVSTLTIQRTQQEDSAVYLCASKKRASGEETQYFGPGTRLLVL.